This T cell receptor (beta chain) was captured in a study of CD8 T cells in Susac syndrome. Turning to the study itself: The Susac syndrome patients were therapy-naive, on corticosteroids, or on intravenous immunoglobulin alone at blood draw.

Findings and limits, study-wide: Susac CD8+ clonal expansion peaked in TEMRA cells and active patients. The total CD8+ repertoires yielded around 15 Susac-specific public clones and the CD8+ TEMRA repertoires yielded 5 or 6.

The V end lost 2 bases, the J end lost 11 bases, and 13 bases lay between the germline ends. The CDR3 extends over 13 amino acids. Germline CDR1 MNHEY, CDR2 SMNVEV (reference sequence). Reverse transcription used roughly 0.5 to 1 ug RNA and random hexamers. TCRdb used MiXCR to reprocess the immunoSEQ multiplex PCR reads, holding one entry per CDR3 protein. The repertoire includes about 110,000 distinct CDR3 sequences, approximately 95% of them detected once, and approximately 0.41% sits in the top ten. To note about this clonotype: Its specificity is unknown.

The chain employs TRBV27 and TRBJ2-1; D not certain. The clonotype comes from a human donor with Susac syndrome. The specimen was CD8+ T cells from PBMCs. CDR3 sequence: CASSLGVGSKQFF. The CDR3, as DNA: TGTGCCAGCAGTTTAGGAGTCGGTAGCAAGCAGTTCTTC.